A selection of T cell receptor beta chains follows, all from one sample in a study of Ad26.COV2.S vaccination and SARS-CoV-2 variants. Sequenced by immunoSEQ multiplex PCR; TCRdb stores in-frame clones only, minus some. Seen here are about 410,000 clones, 92% observed once, and the top ten hold around 1.7%. Sample: peripheral blood, taken in a trial of Ad26.COV2.S vaccine versus placebo. The receptor set was obtained from a person between 18 and 65 years old who received the Ad26.COV2.S COVID-19 vaccine or a placebo. Each CDR3 is given with its conserved first and last residue. A D gene is named only where the DNA matches it firmly. Some rows have no size entry. The others give once, few or many, or a class for an expanded clone.

TRBJ1-2,TRBV7-9,-,-,TGTGCCAGCAGTTTAGAGACAGTTAACTATGGCTACACCTTC,CASSLETVNYGYTF
TRBJ2-5,TRBV5-1,-,-,TGCGCCAGCAGCGGGGGACACCTGGGGGAGACCCAGTACTTC,CASSGGHLGETQYF
TRBJ1-5,TRBV19,few,-,TGTGCCAGTAGTATATCGGCCTATAGCAATCAGCCCCAGCATTTT,CASSISAYSNQPQHF
TRBJ2-7,TRBV7-9,-,TRBD1,TGTGCCAGCAGCATGGACAGGTACGAGCAGTACTTC,CASSMDRYEQYF
TRBJ2-7,TRBV10-2,-,-,TGCGCCAGCAGTGACTCCTACGAGCAGTACTTC,CASSDSYEQYF
TRBJ1-1,TRBV11-2,-,-,TGTGCCAGCAGCTTAGTACCTAGAAATGAGTTCATGAACACTGAAGCTTTCTTT,CASSLVPRNEFMNTEAFF
TRBJ1-2,TRBV9,-,-,TGTGCCAGCAGCGCGACAGGCCCATCCCACTATGGCTACACCTTC,CASSATGPSHYGYTF
TRBJ2-7,TRBV3-1/TRBV3-2,-,-,TGTGCCAGCAGCCCCAAAAACTACAGGGACCACGAGCAGTACTTC,CASSPKNYRDHEQYF
TRBJ2-7,TRBV7-6,-,TRBD2,TGTGCCAGCAGCCTGGGACTAGCCGGGTACGAGCAGTACTTC,CASSLGLAGYEQYF
TRBJ2-7,TRBV7-2,-,-,TGTGCCAGCAGGCCCCCCGGCGGGGACGAGCAGTACTTC,CASRPPGGDEQYF
TRBJ1-2,TRBV15,once,TRBD1,TGTGCCACCAGCAGAGATCGGTGGGGGACAGGGATATATGGCTACACCTTC,CATSRDRWGTGIYGYTF
TRBJ2-3,TRBV11-2,-,-,TGTGCCAGCAGCTTTCGCCCCTGGGCAGTTCGAACAGATACGCAGTATTTT,CASSFRPWAVRTDTQYF
TRBJ1-3,TRBV7-2,-,-,TGTGCCAGCAGCTTAGCAAACTCTGGAAACACCATATATTTT,CASSLANSGNTIYF
TRBJ2-1,TRBV18,-,TRBD2,TGTGCCAGCTCCCTTAGCGGGGGGTCAGGGTATGAGCAGTTCTTC,CASSLSGGSGYEQFF
TRBJ1-3,TRBV7-9,few,-,TGTGCCAGCAGCCCTACAGCCTACTCTGGAAACACCATATATTTT,CASSPTAYSGNTIYF
TRBJ1-1,TRBV3-1/TRBV3-2,-,-,TGTGCCAGCAGCACCTACAAGGACGCTGAAGCTTTCTTT,CASSTYKDAEAFF
TRBJ2-2,TRBV7-9,-,TRBD2,TGTGCCAGCAGCTCGGGACTAGTTGGCGGGGAGCTGTTTTTT,CASSSGLVGGELFF
TRBJ1-1,TRBV4-1,-,-,TGCGCCAGCAGCCAAGATAGGCTGAACACTGAAGCTTTCTTT,CASSQDRLNTEAFF
TRBJ2-1,TRBV7-7,-,TRBD2,TGTGCCAGCAGCCCCGGACTAGCGGGGGCCTACAATGAGCAGTTCTTC,CASSPGLAGAYNEQFF
TRBJ2-1,TRBV5-1,-,-,TGCGCCAGCAGCTCCGGACTGGGCTCCTACAATGAGCAGTTCTTC,CASSSGLGSYNEQFF
TRBJ2-7,TRBV27,-,TRBD1,TGTGCCAGCAGTTGGGGACAGGGCGCCTACGAGCAGTACTTC,CASSWGQGAYEQYF
TRBJ2-7,TRBV7-9,-,TRBD1,TGTGCCAGCAGCTCCATTATCACAGGGGATTACGAGCAGTACTTC,CASSSIITGDYEQYF
TRBJ2-7,TRBV7-2,-,-,TGTGCCAGCAGCTTATTGGGGCTAGGCATCTACGAGCAGTACTTC,CASSLLGLGIYEQYF
TRBJ2-5,TRBV6-5,once,-,TGTGCCAGCAGACGTGGACCGCTGTACCAAGAGACCCAGTACTTC,CASRRGPLYQETQYF
TRBJ1-6,TRBV5-4,-,-,TGTGCCAGCAGCTTGGAAGGGTGGAATTCACCCCTCCACTTT,CASSLEGWNSPLHF
TRBJ2-3,TRBV9,-,TRBD2,TGTGCCAGCAGCGGGACTAGCGGCACCCCTACGCAGTATTTT,CASSGTSGTPTQYF
TRBJ2-7,TRBV3-1/TRBV3-2,-,TRBD2,TGTGCCAGCAGCGATCCATTGGGGACTAGCGGGAGATACGAGCAGTACTTC,CASSDPLGTSGRYEQYF
TRBJ2-3,TRBV7-8,-,TRBD1,TGTGCCAGCAGCTTACCAGGGGGTGGCACAGATACGCAGTATTTT,CASSLPGGGTDTQYF
TRBJ1-2,TRBV9,-,TRBD1,TGTGCCAGCACCGGGACAGGTCCTGGCTACACCTTC,CASTGTGPGYTF
TRBJ2-4,TRBV5-1,-,TRBD1,TGCGCCAGCAGCTTGGTCTCGGGGACAGAGTCTAAAAACATTCAGTACTTC,CASSLVSGTESKNIQYF
TRBJ1-4,TRBV13,-,-,TGTGCCAGCAGCACCCGTCGACAGGTCGGGGAAAAACTGTTTTTT,CASSTRRQVGEKLFF
TRBJ1-2,TRBV2,-,-,TGTGCCAGCAATACATGGTATGGCTACACCTTC,CASNTWYGYTF
TRBJ1-1,TRBV2,-,-,TGTGCCAGCAGTGTTCAGGGTCTCATGAACACTGAAGCTTTCTTT,CASSVQGLMNTEAFF
TRBJ2-3,TRBV29-1,once,TRBD1,TGCAGCGCGCCACAGGGGACCTGGCAGTATTTT,CSAPQGTWQYF
TRBJ2-3,TRBV10-3,-,TRBD2,TGTGCCATCAGTCAGCGGGGTCCTAGCACAGATACGCAGTATTTT,CAISQRGPSTDTQYF
TRBJ2-5,TRBV7-8,-,-,TGTGCCAGCTCGTTCCAGGACAGACAAGAGACCCAGTACTTC,CASSFQDRQETQYF
TRBJ2-7,TRBV6-2/TRBV6-3,-,TRBD2,TGTGCCAGCAGTACAACCGGGACTAGCAGAGAATACGAGCAGTACTTC,CASSTTGTSREYEQYF
TRBJ2-1,TRBV6-5,-,-,TGTGCCAGCAGTTACTCGGCTAGTAATGAGCAGTTCTTC,CASSYSASNEQFF
TRBJ1-5,TRBV7-2,-,TRBD1,TGTGCCAGCAGCTTAGGGGACAGCTTTAATCAGCCCCAGCATTTT,CASSLGDSFNQPQHF
TRBJ1-1,TRBV29-1,-,-,TGCAGCGCTGAGCGGGGGTCGGGCACTGAAGCTTTCTTT,CSAERGSGTEAFF